This is a list of T cell receptor beta chains from one sample in a study of blood T cell repertoires in COVID-19. Produced via immunoSEQ multiplex PCR; TCRdb's table is partial and in-frame only. The sample has about 95,000 clones, 81% seen once; the top ten hold approximately 25%. What was sequenced was peripheral blood. The receptors were gathered from a man older than 75 with active or convalescent COVID-19. CDR3s include the opening cysteine and the closing phenylalanine or tryptophan. The D gene is left open where the match is weak. Size is omitted from some rows. Given values are once, few, many or a class for expanded clones.

>15|TRBJ2-3|once|TRBD2|TRBV4-1
CASSQLAGAADTQYF
TGCGCCAGCAGCCAACTAGCGGGGGCCGCAGATACGCAGTATTTT
>18|TRBJ2-1|NA|NA|TRBV27
CASSLSRGGTGVNNEQFF
TGTGCCAGCAGTTTATCCCGTGGAGGGACGGGGGTGAACAATGAGCAGTTCTTC
>17|TRBJ2-3|NA|TRBD2|TRBV11-3
CASSPRTSGGYTDTQYF
TGTGCCAGCAGCCCCCGGACTAGCGGGGGGTACACAGATACGCAGTATTTT
>16|TRBJ2-3|NA|TRBD2|TRBV19
CASSARGVLRTDTQYF
TGTGCCAGTAGTGCGCGGGGGGTTCTTCGTACAGATACGCAGTATTTT
>15|TRBJ2-2|NA|NA|TRBV9
CASSVLDGNRGELFF
TGTGCCAGCAGCGTACTCGACGGGAATCGCGGGGAGCTGTTTTTT
>13|TRBJ1-2|few|NA|TRBV7-2
CASSLLQAYGYTF
TGTGCCAGCAGCTTACTTCAGGCCTATGGCTACACCTTC
>18|TRBJ2-1|NA|TRBD2|TRBV10-3
CAISPTSGGRSSYNEQFF
TGTGCCATCAGTCCGACTAGCGGGGGCCGAAGCTCCTACAATGAGCAGTTCTTC
>16|TRBJ1-4|NA|TRBD1|TRBV3-1/TRBV3-2
CASSQERTGGRRKLFF
TGTGCCAGCAGCCAAGAACGGACAGGGGGTAGGAGAAAACTGTTTTTT
>14|TRBJ1-2|NA|TRBD1|TRBV7-9
CASSLAGTGGGYTF
TGTGCCAGCAGCTTAGCCGGGACAGGAGGCGGCTACACCTTC
>13|TRBJ1-6|NA|NA|TRBV5-6
CASSPDRNSPLHF
TGTGCCAGCAGCCCGGACAGAAATTCACCCCTCCACTTT
>14|TRBJ1-3|NA|NA|TRBV9
CASNGGSSGNTIYF
TGTGCCAGCAACGGGGGTAGCTCTGGAAACACCATATATTTT
>13|TRBJ1-2|NA|NA|TRBV29-1
CSVEGGSDYGYTF
TGCAGCGTTGAGGGGGGGTCGGACTATGGCTACACCTTC
>14|TRBJ1-1|NA|NA|TRBV5-4
CASSLAPSRTEAFF
TGTGCCAGCAGCTTGGCCCCCTCTAGGACTGAAGCTTTCTTT
>12|TRBJ1-2|NA|NA|TRBV27
CASRYIGGSYTF
TGTGCCAGCAGATATATCGGAGGGAGCTACACCTTC
>18|TRBJ1-4|NA|NA|TRBV3-1/TRBV3-2
CASSQDLYRVRTNEKLFF
TGTGCCAGCAGCCAAGATCTCTACAGGGTGCGAACTAATGAAAAACTGTTTTTT
>15|TRBJ2-5|few|TRBD1|TRBV7-9
CASSLGQGAPETQYF
TGTGCCAGCAGCTTGGGACAGGGGGCTCCAGAGACCCAGTACTTC
>18|TRBJ2-7|NA|TRBD2|TRBV5-1
CASSLSWLAGGPGSEQYF
TGCGCCAGCAGCTTGAGTTGGCTAGCGGGGGGGCCGGGTTCCGAGCAGTACTTC
>13|TRBJ1-6|many|NA|TRBV28
CASSLMQNSPLHF
TGTGCCAGCAGTTTAATGCAGAATTCACCCCTCCACTTT